These 25 T cell receptor beta chains came from one sample sequenced in a study of T cell changes during pregnancy in multiple sclerosis. Only in-frame clones appear in the TCRdb table, and some are missing; sequencing was by immunoSEQ multiplex PCR. The data contain 90,000 or so clones, 92% of them singletons. The sequencing used peripheral blood, collected in the first trimester of pregnancy. The receptors here all came from a female donor with multiple sclerosis, enrolled in a pregnancy study.

The chain recombines TRBV5-4 with TRBJ1-5, with 10 bases matching TRBD1. The length of the CDR3 is 15 residues. The germline V gene has CDR1 SGHNT and CDR2 YYREEE (reference sequence). The ends lost 0 bases at V and 5 bases at J; junction bases unmatched: 2. CDR3 protein: CASSLGGQGDQPQHF. In DNA form, the CDR3 reads TGTGCCAGCAGCTTGGGCGGACAGGGGGATCAGCCCCAGCATTTT.

J is TRBJ2-4 and V is TRBV6-1; D gene uncertain. Germline V CDR1 and CDR2: MNHNS, SASEGT. This CDR3 contains 11 residues. V shed 6 bases and J shed 4 bases, with 4 bases lying between them. This CDR3 is CASSRKNIQYF. The CDR3 region has the DNA TGTGCCAGCAGCCGGAAAAACATTCAGTACTTC.

The chain recombines TRBV5-1 with TRBJ2-3; 10 bases are a match to TRBD1. CDR1 is SGHRS, CDR2 YFSETQ, per germline. This CDR3 spans 16 amino acids. The V and J ends lost 4 bases and 5 bases, in that order; junction bases with no gene match: 10. This chain's CDR3 is CASSRAGTGERDTQYF. The CDR3 coding sequence is TGCGCCAGCAGCAGAGCCGGGACAGGGGAGAGAGATACGCAGTATTTT.

V is TRBV7-2 and J is TRBJ2-7; 13 bases fit TRBD2. V gave up 3 bases and J gave up 0 bases; unmatched junction bases: 8. This CDR3 region has 18 residues. CDR1 and CDR2 from the germline V gene are SGHTA and FQGNSA. The CDR3: CASSFKTSGRPRSYEQYF. The CDR3 bases are TGTGCCAGCAGCTTCAAGACTAGCGGGAGGCCTCGCTCCTACGAGCAGTACTTC.

J is TRBJ1-3 and V is TRBV27; D possibly corresponds to TRBD1 (5 bases). Deletions cut 6 bases from V and 6 bases from J, with 15 bases between. Germline V gene data show CDR1 as MNHEY and CDR2 as SMNVEV (reference sequence). CDR3 length: 14 residues. This CDR3 is CASSPTRVENTIYF. CDR3 DNA: TGTGCCAGCAGCCCGACCAGGGTTGAAAACACCATATATTTT.

The chain couples TRBV9 to TRBJ2-7; a weak D match, TRBD2 (5 bases). Trimming removed 4 bases at V and 5 bases at J, with 16 bases between. The length of the CDR3 is 14 residues. In germline, CDR1 is SGDLS, CDR2 YYNGEE. CDR3 sequence: CASSNRGGSNEQYF. CDR3 in DNA: TGTGCCAGCAGCAACCGAGGCGGGTCAAACGAGCAGTACTTC.

V usage is TRBV6-5 and J usage is TRBJ2-3; no firm D call. The CDR3 length is 16 residues. Germline CDR1 and CDR2: MNHEY and SVGAGI. V shed 0 bases and J shed 0 bases, with 10 bases lying between them. The CDR3: CASSYSLSPSTDTQYF. In DNA, the CDR3 is TGTGCCAGCAGTTACTCGTTGAGCCCTAGCACAGATACGCAGTATTTT.

J is TRBJ1-2 and V is TRBV7-9, with D possibly being TRBD1 (5 bases). The germline gives CDR1 SEHNR, CDR2 FQNEAQ (reference sequence). Trimming removed 0 bases from V and 8 bases from J, with 7 bases in between. This CDR3 comprises 12 residues. The CDR3 loop reads CASSLAGAGYTF. CDR3 sequence (DNA): TGTGCCAGCAGCTTAGCAGGGGCCGGCTACACCTTC.

The DNA for the CDR3 is TGTGCCAGCAGCTTATATCACACTGAAGCTTTCTTT. As protein: CASSLYHTEAFF. The J gene is TRBJ1-1, the V gene TRBV7-9; D not resolved. There are 12 residues in the CDR3. Trimming cost V 2 bases and J 3 bases, with 4 bases left between them. Looked up from germline, CDR1 is SEHNR and CDR2 is FQNEAQ (reference sequence).

The V call is TRBV27, the J call TRBJ1-5; 11 bases fit TRBD1. The germline CDR1 and CDR2 sequences are MNHEY and SMNVEV (reference sequence). This CDR3 is 15 amino acids long. Unmatched junction bases numbered 6, after V lost 6 bases and J lost 5 bases. The CDR3 sequence is CASRSGTGGYQPQHF. Written as DNA, the CDR3 is TGTGCCAGCAGATCCGGGACAGGGGGATATCAGCCCCAGCATTTT.

The chain uses TRBV19 and TRBJ2-1; TRBD2 aligns across 11 bases. From germline, CDR1 is LNHDA and CDR2 SQIVND (reference sequence). This CDR3 has 13 residues. J was trimmed by 8 bases and V by 6 bases; bases with no gene match: 3. In DNA, the CDR3 is TGTGCCAGTAGAACTAGCGGGAGTGATGAGCAGTTCTTC. Amino acid sequence: CASRTSGSDEQFF. Filled out from reference TRBV19 and TRBJ2-1, the complete variable domain reads DGGITQSPKYLFRKEGQNVTLSCEQNLNHDAMYWYRQDPGQGLRLIYYSQIVNDFQKGDIAEGYSVSREKKESFPLTVTSAQKNPTAFYLCASRTSGSDEQFFGPGTRLTVL.

The chain links TRBV4-1 to TRBJ1-1, with TRBD1 matching 10 bases. The CDR3 is 14 amino acids. Per the germline V gene, CDR1 is MGHRA and CDR2 is YSYEKL. V was clipped by 2 bases and J by 8 bases; unmatched bases: 5. In DNA form, the CDR3 reads TGCGCCAGCAGCCAACGACAGGGGGCTAGCGAAGCTTTCTTT. It is translated as CASSQRQGASEAFF.

The chain links TRBV7-6 to TRBJ2-7, with 7 bases matching TRBD1. Germline CDR1 and CDR2: SGHVS and FNYEAQ. The CDR3 has 13 residues. The V and J ends lost 5 bases and 2 bases, in that order; junction bases with no gene match: 3. The CDR3 loop is CASSRGTAYEQYF. DNA of the CDR3: TGTGCCAGCAGCAGGGGGACAGCCTACGAGCAGTACTTC.

This clone came up a few times. V is TRBV19 and J is TRBJ1-5; 7 nucleotides line up with TRBD1. Germline V gives CDR1 LNHDA, CDR2 SQIVND (reference sequence). The CDR3 extends over 12 amino acids. The junction had 5 bases not matched to a gene; V was cut back by 9 bases and J by 6 bases. The CDR3 nucleotides read TGTGCCAGCAGACAGGGAGGTCAGCCCCAGCATTTT. It codes for CASRQGGQPQHF.

V usage is TRBV19 and J usage is TRBJ2-7; TRBD2 agrees at 14 bases. The length of the CDR3 is 18 residues. V lost 3 bases to trimming and J lost 4 bases; unmatched junction nucleotides: 11. Germline values: CDR1 LNHDA, CDR2 SQIVND (reference sequence). The CDR3 bases are TGTGCCAGTAGTATCCTATATTCGGGACTAGCGGGGGCTTACGAGCAGTACTTC. Amino acids: CASSILYSGLAGAYEQYF.

V gene TRBV25-1 combines with J gene TRBJ1-1; TRBD1 matches 9 bases. The CDR3 consists of 15 residues. V dropped 5 bases and J dropped 5; count of bases not matched to a gene: 9. In germline, CDR1 is MGHDK, CDR2 SYGVNS. The CDR3 is CASSTPGTGQTEAFF. The CDR3 DNA follows: TGTGCCAGCAGTACCCCCGGGACAGGGCAGACTGAAGCTTTCTTT. Full variable domain (outside the CDR3, taken from reference TRBV25-1 and TRBJ1-1): EADIYQTPRYLVIGTGKKITLECSQTMGHDKMYWYQQDPGMELHLIHYSYGVNSTEKGDLSSESTVSRIRTEHFPLTLESARPSHTSQYLCASSTPGTGQTEAFFGQGTRLTVV.

The chain is built from TRBV19 and TRBJ2-7, with D maybe TRBD2 (6 bases). Trimming cost V 5 bases and J 3 bases, with 17 bases left between them. The CDR3 is made up of 15 amino acids. Germline V gene lookup returns CDR1 LNHDA and CDR2 SQIVND (reference sequence). CDR3 amino acids: CASSPFGGRVYEQYF. The CDR3 region has the DNA TGTGCCAGTAGTCCCTTCGGGGGAAGGGTCTACGAGCAGTACTTC.

This clone was detected once. This chain uses TRBV7-2 with TRBJ2-7; TRBD2 matches at 9 bases. V lost 0 bases and J lost 0; bases outside the gene matches: 18. CDR1 and CDR2 from the germline V gene are SGHTA and FQGNSA. The CDR3 spans 21 residues. CDR3 DNA sequence: TGTGCCAGCAGCTTAGCTCGGCAGGGGAAGGCTAGCGGGACCCCCTCCTACGAGCAGTACTTC. This codes for CASSLARQGKASGTPSYEQYF.

V and J are TRBV5-5 and TRBJ2-7; 7 bases are shared with TRBD1. The J segment lost 2 bases and the V segment lost 2 bases, leaving 4 bases of the junction unmatched. There are 14 residues in the CDR3. Germline V gene sequence: CDR1 SGHKS, CDR2 YYEKEE (reference sequence). The CDR3 DNA reads TGTGCCAGCAGCTTCCGGGACAGCACCTACGAGCAGTACTTC. This translates into CASSFRDSTYEQYF. Full variable domain (rest looked up from reference TRBV5-5 and TRBJ2-7): DAGVTQSPTHLIKTRGQQVTLRCSPISGHKSVSWYQQVLGQGPQFIFQYYEKEERGRGNFPDRFSARQFPNYSSELNVNALLLGDSALYLCASSFRDSTYEQYFGPGTRLTVT.

This clone was seen a handful of times. V usage is TRBV10-3 and J usage is TRBJ2-1; 8 bases align to TRBD2. CDR1 and CDR2 from the germline V gene are ENHRY and SYGVKD. J was trimmed by 4 bases and V by 0 bases; bases with no gene match: 8. The CDR3 length is 17 residues. The CDR3 reads CAISESMGASGYNEQFF. CDR3 in DNA: TGTGCCATCAGTGAGTCGATGGGGGCTAGCGGGTACAATGAGCAGTTCTTC.

This clone was picked up a small number of times. The genes are TRBV30 and TRBJ1-2, with TRBD1 as a possible D gene (6 bases). From germline, CDR1 is GTSNPN and CDR2 SVGIG (reference sequence). The V gene lost 0 bases and the J gene lost 1 base, with 12 bases spanning the gap. The CDR3 is 15 amino acids. The CDR3 nucleotides are TGTGCCTGGAGTGTACAGGGCACCCTTAACTATGGCTACACCTTC. This encodes CAWSVQGTLNYGYTF.

V gene TRBV5-1 combines with J gene TRBJ1-1; D is possibly TRBD1 (6 bases). This CDR3 has 13 amino acids. V was cut by 6 bases and J by 2 bases, with 11 bases left in between. Looked up from germline, CDR1 is SGHRS and CDR2 is YFSETQ. The CDR3 nucleotides are TGCGCCAGCACCCAGGGGCTCAACACTGAAGCTTTCTTT. Protein: CASTQGLNTEAFF.

The chain has TRBV11-2 and TRBJ1-2; D gene ambiguous. The V end was cut by 5 bases, the J end by 7 bases, with 14 bases between. Germline V gene sequence: CDR1 SGHAT, CDR2 FQNNGV. The CDR3 has 13 residues. This chain's CDR3 is CASSEARMGGYTF. DNA for the CDR3: TGTGCCAGCAGCGAGGCGCGGATGGGTGGCTACACCTTC. The whole variable domain, filled in from reference TRBV11-2 and TRBJ1-2, reads EAGVAQSPRYKIIEKRQSVAFWCNPISGHATLYWYQQILGQGPKLLIQFQNNGVVDDSQLPKDRFSAERLKGVDSTLKIQPAKLEDSAVYLCASSEARMGGYTFGSGTRLTVV.

CDR3 DNA: TGTGCCAGCAGCTTACGTCGAACGGGGGGGCAGGGTAGCACAGATACGCAGTATTTT. Translation gives CASSLRRTGGQGSTDTQYF. J is TRBJ2-3 and V is TRBV5-6, with 8 bases aligning to TRBD2. Germline lookup yields CDR1 SGHDT and CDR2 YYEEEE. After removal of 2 bases from V and 0 bases from J, the junction contained 14 bases not matched to a gene. The CDR3 extends over 19 amino acids.

The chain uses TRBV6-5 and TRBJ2-1, with 10 bases fitting TRBD2. V shed 7 bases, J shed 8 bases, and the junction held 5 bases outside the gene matches. The CDR3 sequence is 13 residues long. Germline assignment: CDR1 MNHEY and CDR2 SVGAGI. CDR3 residues: CASKAGGPYEQFF. The CDR3 DNA follows: TGTGCCAGCAAAGCGGGAGGGCCATATGAGCAGTTCTTC.